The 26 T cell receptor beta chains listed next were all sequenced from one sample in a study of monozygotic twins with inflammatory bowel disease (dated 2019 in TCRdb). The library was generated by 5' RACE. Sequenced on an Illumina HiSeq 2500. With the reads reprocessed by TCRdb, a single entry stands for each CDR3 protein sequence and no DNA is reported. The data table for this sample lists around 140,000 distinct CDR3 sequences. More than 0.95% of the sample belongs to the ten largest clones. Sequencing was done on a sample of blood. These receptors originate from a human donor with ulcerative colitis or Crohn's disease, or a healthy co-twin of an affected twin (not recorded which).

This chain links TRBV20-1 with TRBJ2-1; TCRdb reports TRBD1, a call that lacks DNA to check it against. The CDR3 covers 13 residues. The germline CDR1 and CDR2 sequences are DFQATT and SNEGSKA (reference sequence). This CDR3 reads CSARFVQPFEQFF.

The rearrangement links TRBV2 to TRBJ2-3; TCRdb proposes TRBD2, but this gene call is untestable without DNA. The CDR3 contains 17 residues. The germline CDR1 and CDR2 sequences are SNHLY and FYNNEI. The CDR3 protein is CASSELWLAGGTDTQYF.

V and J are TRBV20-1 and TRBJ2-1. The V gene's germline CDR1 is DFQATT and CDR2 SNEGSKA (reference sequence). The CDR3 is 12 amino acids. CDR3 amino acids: CSASSDVDEQFF.

CDR3: CASSPRATSHTDTQYF. The chain couples TRBV18 to TRBJ2-3. This CDR3 is built from 16 residues. Germline CDR1 and CDR2: KGHSH and LQKENI. Full variable domain (rest looked up from reference TRBV18 and TRBJ2-3): NAGVMQNPRHLVRRRGQEARLRCSPMKGHSHVYWYRQLPEEGLKFMVYLQKENIIDESGMPKERFSAEFPKEGPSILRIQQVVRGDSAAYFCASSPRATSHTDTQYFGPGTRLTVL.

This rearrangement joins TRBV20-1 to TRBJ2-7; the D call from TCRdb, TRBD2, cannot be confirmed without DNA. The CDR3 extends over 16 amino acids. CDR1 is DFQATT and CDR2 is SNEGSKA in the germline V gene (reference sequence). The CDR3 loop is CSAPGLAGKYPSGQYF.

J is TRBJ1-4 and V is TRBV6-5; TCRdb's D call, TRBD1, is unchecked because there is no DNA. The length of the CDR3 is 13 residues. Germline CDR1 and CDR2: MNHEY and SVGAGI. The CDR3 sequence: CATSPGRGEKLFF.

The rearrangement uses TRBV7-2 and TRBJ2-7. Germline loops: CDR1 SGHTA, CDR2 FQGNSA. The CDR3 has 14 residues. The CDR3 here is CASSLSGSFYEQYF.

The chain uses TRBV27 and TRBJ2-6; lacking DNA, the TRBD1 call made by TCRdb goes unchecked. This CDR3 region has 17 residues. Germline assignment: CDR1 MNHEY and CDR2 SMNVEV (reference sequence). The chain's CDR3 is CASGPGQFNSGANVLTF.

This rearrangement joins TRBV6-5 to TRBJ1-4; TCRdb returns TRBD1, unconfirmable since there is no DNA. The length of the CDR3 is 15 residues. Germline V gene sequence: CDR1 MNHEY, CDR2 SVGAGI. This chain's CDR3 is CASSFGGGINEKLFF.

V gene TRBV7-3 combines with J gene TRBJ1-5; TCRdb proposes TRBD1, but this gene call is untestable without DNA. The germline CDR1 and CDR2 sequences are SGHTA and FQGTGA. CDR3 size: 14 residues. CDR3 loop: CASSSMGGDQPQHF. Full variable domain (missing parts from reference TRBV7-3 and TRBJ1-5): GAGVSQTPSNKVTEKGKYVELRCDPISGHTALYWYRQSLGQGPEFLIYFQGTGAADDSGLPNDRFFAVRPEGSVSTLKIQRTERGDSAVYLCASSSMGGDQPQHFGDGTRLSIL.

CDR3 sequence: CASSRLYNEQFF. This chain connects TRBV19 to TRBJ2-1. The CDR3 length is 12 residues. From germline, CDR1 is LNHDA and CDR2 SQIVND (reference sequence).

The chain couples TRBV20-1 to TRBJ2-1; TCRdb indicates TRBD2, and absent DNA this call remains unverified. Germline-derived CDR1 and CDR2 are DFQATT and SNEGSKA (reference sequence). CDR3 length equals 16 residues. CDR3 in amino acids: CSASSLAGGHGNEQFF.

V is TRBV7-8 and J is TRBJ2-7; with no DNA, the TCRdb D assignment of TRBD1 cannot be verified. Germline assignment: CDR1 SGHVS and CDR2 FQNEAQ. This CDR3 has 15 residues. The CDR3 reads CASTLTWTGSYEQYF. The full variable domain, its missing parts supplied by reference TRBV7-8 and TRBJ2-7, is GAGVSQSPRYKVAKRGQDVALRCDPISGHVSLFWYQQALGQGPEFLTYFQNEAQLDKSGLPSDRFFAERPEGSVSTLKIQRTQQEDSAVYLCASTLTWTGSYEQYFGPGTRLTVT.

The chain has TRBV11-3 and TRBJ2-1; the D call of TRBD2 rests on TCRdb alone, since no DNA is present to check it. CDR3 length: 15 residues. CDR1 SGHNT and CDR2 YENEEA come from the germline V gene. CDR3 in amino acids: CASSPTTSQGNEQFF. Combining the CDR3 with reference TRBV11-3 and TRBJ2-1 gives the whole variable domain EAGVVQSPRYKIIEKKQPVAFWCNPISGHNTLYWYLQNLGQGPELLIRYENEEAVDDSQLPKDRFSAERLKGVDSTLKIQPAELGDSAVYLCASSPTTSQGNEQFFGPGTRLTVL.

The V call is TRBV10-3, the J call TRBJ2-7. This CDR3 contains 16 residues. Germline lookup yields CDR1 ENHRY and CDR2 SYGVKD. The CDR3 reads CAISESIGDEGYEQYF.

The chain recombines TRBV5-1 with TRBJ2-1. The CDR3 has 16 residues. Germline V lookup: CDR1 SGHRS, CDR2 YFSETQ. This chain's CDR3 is CASSFEPVSSYNEQFF.

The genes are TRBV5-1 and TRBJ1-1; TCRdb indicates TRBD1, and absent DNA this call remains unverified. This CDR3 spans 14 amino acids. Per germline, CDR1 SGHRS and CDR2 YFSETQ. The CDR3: CASSSQTANTEAFF.

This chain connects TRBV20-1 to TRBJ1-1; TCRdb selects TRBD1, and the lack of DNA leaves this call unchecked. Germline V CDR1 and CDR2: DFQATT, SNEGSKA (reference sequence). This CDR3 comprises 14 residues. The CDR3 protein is CSARKDRKNTEAFF.

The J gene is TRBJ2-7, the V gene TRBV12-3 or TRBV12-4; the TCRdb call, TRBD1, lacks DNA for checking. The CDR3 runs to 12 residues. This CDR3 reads CASSSGPSGQYF.

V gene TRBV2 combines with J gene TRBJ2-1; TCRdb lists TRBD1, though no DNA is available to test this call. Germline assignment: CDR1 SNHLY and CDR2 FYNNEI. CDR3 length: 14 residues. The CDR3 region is CASGLQGYGGEQFF. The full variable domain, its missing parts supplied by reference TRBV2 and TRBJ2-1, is EPEVTQTPSHQVTQMGQEVILRCVPISNHLYFYWYRQILGQKVEFLVSFYNNEISEKSEIFDDQFSVERPDGSNFTLKIRSTKLEDSAMYFCASGLQGYGGEQFFGPGTRLTVL.

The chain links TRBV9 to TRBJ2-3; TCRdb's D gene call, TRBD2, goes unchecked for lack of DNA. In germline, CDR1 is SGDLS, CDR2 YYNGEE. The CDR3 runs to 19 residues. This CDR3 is CASSVDRAGELLSTDTQYF.

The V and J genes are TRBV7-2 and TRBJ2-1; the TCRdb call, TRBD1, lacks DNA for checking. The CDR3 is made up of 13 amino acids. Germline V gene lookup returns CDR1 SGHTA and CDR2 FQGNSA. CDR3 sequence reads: CASSLASDRGQFF.

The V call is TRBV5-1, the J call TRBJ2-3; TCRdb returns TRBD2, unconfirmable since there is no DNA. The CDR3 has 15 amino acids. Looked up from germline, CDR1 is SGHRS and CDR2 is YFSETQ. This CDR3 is CASSLLGPVSDTQYF.

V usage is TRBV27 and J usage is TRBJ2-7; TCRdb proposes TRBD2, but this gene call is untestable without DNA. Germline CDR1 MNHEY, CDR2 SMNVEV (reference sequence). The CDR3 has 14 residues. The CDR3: CASAPALTPYEQYF.

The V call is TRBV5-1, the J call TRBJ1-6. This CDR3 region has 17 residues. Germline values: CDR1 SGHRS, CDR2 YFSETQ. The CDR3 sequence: CASSFYQGSSYNSPLHF.

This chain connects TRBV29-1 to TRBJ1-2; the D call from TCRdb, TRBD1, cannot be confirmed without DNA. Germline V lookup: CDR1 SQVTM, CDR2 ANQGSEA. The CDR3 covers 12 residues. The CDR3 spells CSVTGTGYGYTF.